The next 30 T cell receptor beta chains were all read from a single sample in a study of OX40 agonist ivuxolimab in advanced cancers. Repertoires were generated with immunoSEQ multiplex PCR, while TCRdb's copy carries only in-frame clones and drops some. This table holds roughly 39,000 clones, roughly 90% found once. The sequences come from CD4+ or CD8+ T cells sorted from blood, collected in a trial of the OX40 agonist ivuxolimab. The receptors shown here come from an adult with an advanced solid tumor such as melanoma, head and neck, liver or kidney cancer.

This chain joins TRBV4-1 and TRBJ2-1, with 9 bases that match TRBD1. Germline V lookup: CDR1 MGHRA, CDR2 YSYEKL. This CDR3 spans 15 amino acids. V dropped 1 base and J dropped 9; count of bases not matched to a gene: 7. CDR3 amino acids: CASSQVGTGRGEQFF. The DNA of the CDR3 is TGCGCCAGCAGCCAAGTGGGGACAGGGCGAGGTGAGCAGTTCTTC.

The CDR3 region has the DNA TGTGCCAGCAGCACTAGCAGACAAGAGACCCAGTACTTC. Translated, it gives CASSTSRQETQYF. The chain carries TRBV7-2 and TRBJ2-5, with D perhaps TRBD2 (6 bases). The germline gives CDR1 SGHTA, CDR2 FQGNSA. This CDR3 has 13 amino acids. V lost 5 bases and J lost 2, with 9 bases in between.

This clone was picked up one time. V and J are TRBV10-1 and TRBJ2-1; possibly TRBD1 for D (5 bases). V was pared by 5 bases and J by 7 bases, with 12 bases between. Germline V lookup: CDR1 WNHNN, CDR2 SYGVQD (reference sequence). This CDR3 has 13 residues. CDR3 in DNA: TGCGCCAGCAGTCCCGCCGCAGGGAATGAGCAGTTCTTC. It is translated as CASSPAAGNEQFF.

About this clone itself: Sequence at one end of the junction differs from germline and may be a read error. V usage is TRBV30 and J usage is TRBJ1-3; the D gene is possibly TRBD1 (5 bases). This CDR3 is built from 16 residues. Looked up from germline, CDR1 is GTSNPN and CDR2 is SVGIG (reference sequence). CDR3 loop: CAWSVGDREAGNTTYF. The CDR3 DNA sequence: TGTGCCTGGAGCGTAGGGGACCGGGAAGCTGGAAACACCACATATTTT.

The V and J genes are TRBV7-9 and TRBJ2-2; tentatively, D is TRBD1 or TRBD2 (5 bases each). The CDR3 loop spans 13 amino acids. Germline V gene lookup returns CDR1 SEHNR and CDR2 FQNEAQ (reference sequence). The V end lost 5 bases, the J end lost 4 bases, and 8 bases lay between the germline ends. CDR3 in DNA: TGTGCCAGCAGCGCGAGGGGCACCGGGGAGCTGTTTTTT. Translation: CASSARGTGELFF.

CDR3 in amino acids: CAWLNRVSGNTIYF. The CDR3 DNA is TGTGCCTGGCTAAACCGTGTCTCTGGAAACACCATATATTTT. The V and J genes are TRBV30 and TRBJ1-3, with D unresolved. The CDR3 covers 14 residues. V was cut by 5 bases and J by 0 bases, with 11 bases left in between. Germline lookup yields CDR1 GTSNPN and CDR2 SVGIG (reference sequence).

This clone was seen once. The chain has TRBV4-1 and TRBJ2-7, with 9 bases aligning to TRBD1. The CDR3 runs to 18 residues. The J segment lost 2 bases and the V segment lost 4 bases, leaving 15 bases of the junction unmatched. Looked up from germline, CDR1 is MGHRA and CDR2 is YSYEKL. CDR3 protein: CASSREGQGGSQAYEQYF. CDR3 nucleotide sequence: TGCGCCAGCAGCCGAGAGGGACAGGGAGGGAGCCAGGCCTACGAGCAGTACTTC.

V usage is TRBV4-1 and J usage is TRBJ2-2; 8 nucleotides align to TRBD1. The CDR3 spans 18 residues. Germline CDR1 MGHRA, CDR2 YSYEKL. Losses at the gene ends were 3 bases for V and 2 bases for J; bases not matched to a gene: 11. In DNA form, the CDR3 reads TGCGCCAGCAGCCATACTTTTATCGGACAGGGTAACACCGGGGAGCTGTTTTTT. It specifies CASSHTFIGQGNTGELFF.

J is TRBJ1-5 and V is TRBV19, with D unclear. V was shortened by 4 bases and J by 1 base, with 14 bases between the two germline ends. The germline V gene encodes CDR1 LNHDA and CDR2 SQIVND (reference sequence). This CDR3 is 16 amino acids long. CDR3 protein: CASSSFRLGSNQPQHF. CDR3 sequence (DNA): TGTGCCAGTAGTAGTTTTCGATTGGGGAGCAATCAGCCCCAGCATTTT. Supplemented by reference TRBV19 and TRBJ1-5, the full variable domain reads DGGITQSPKYLFRKEGQNVTLSCEQNLNHDAMYWYRQDPGQGLRLIYYSQIVNDFQKGDIAEGYSVSREKKESFPLTVTSAQKNPTAFYLCASSSFRLGSNQPQHFGDGTRLSIL.

The CDR3: CAWRIAGVGNEQFF. The CDR3 nucleotides are TGTGCCTGGAGGATAGCGGGAGTCGGCAATGAGCAGTTCTTC. The genes are TRBV30 and TRBJ2-1, with TRBD2 matching 9 bases. The CDR3 loop spans 14 amino acids. After removal of 3 bases from V and 6 bases from J, the junction contained 6 bases not matched to a gene. The germline V gene has CDR1 GTSNPN and CDR2 SVGIG (reference sequence).

This sequence joins TRBV27 and TRBJ1-5; tentatively, D is TRBD1 (5 bases). This CDR3 comprises 13 residues. The V gene's germline CDR1 is MNHEY and CDR2 SMNVEV (reference sequence). The V end was cut by 7 bases, the J end by 2 bases, with 9 bases between. The CDR3 coding sequence is TGTGCCAGCAAAGGGGCAGGCAATCAGCCCCAGCATTTT. Its translation: CASKGAGNQPQHF.

The rearrangement links TRBV5-1 to TRBJ2-3; 8 positions agree with TRBD2. V lost 4 bases to trimming and J lost 6 bases; unmatched junction nucleotides: 10. Germline CDR1 SGHRS, CDR2 YFSETQ. There are 15 residues in the CDR3. The CDR3 protein is CASSNSGTRPDTQYF. CDR3 DNA sequence: TGCGCCAGCAGCAACTCCGGGACTAGACCGGATACGCAGTATTTT.

This chain connects TRBV6-5 to TRBJ2-2, with TRBD2 as a possible D gene (5 bases). CDR1 is MNHEY, CDR2 SVGAGI, per germline. V gave up 6 bases and J gave up 5 bases, with 16 bases separating them. This CDR3 is 15 amino acids long. The DNA of the CDR3 is TGTGCCAGCAGAGCAGGCCAACCGGGAACCGGGGAGCTGTTTTTT. Encoded protein: CASRAGQPGTGELFF.

This clone was detected once. The gene calls are TRBV6-1 and TRBJ2-5; tentatively, D is TRBD2 (6 bases). The CDR3 loop spans 14 amino acids. Germline V CDR1 and CDR2: MNHNS, SASEGT. Trimming removed 2 bases from V and 5 bases from J, with 12 bases in between. In nucleotides, the CDR3 is TGTGCCAGCAGTGAATGGGGGGTTCGGGAGACCCAGTACTTC. Translation: CASSEWGVRETQYF.

In DNA, the CDR3 is TGCGCCAGCAGCACAGGGTCAGGCTCTGGAAACACCATATATTTT. Translated: CASSTGSGSGNTIYF. The gene calls are TRBV10-1 and TRBJ1-3; weak D call: TRBD1 (6 bases). The CDR3 runs 15 residues. V was shortened by 6 bases and J by 0 bases, with 12 bases between the two germline ends. Germline CDR1 WNHNN, CDR2 SYGVQD (reference sequence).

This rearrangement joins TRBV28 to TRBJ2-7; TRBD1 agrees at 7 bases. There are 15 residues in the CDR3. Germline CDR1 is MDHEN and CDR2 is SYDVKM. Trimming removed 5 bases from V and 1 base from J; junction bases left unmatched: 8. In DNA, the CDR3 is TGTGCCAGCAGTACTAGACAGGGCGCTTCCTACGAGCAGTACTTC. This translates into CASSTRQGASYEQYF.

The rearrangement joins TRBV7-2 to TRBJ2-1, with 9 bases that match TRBD1. V was pared by 2 bases and J by 9 bases, with 11 bases of the junction left unmatched. Germline V lookup: CDR1 SGHTA, CDR2 FQGNSA. CDR3 size: 16 residues. The CDR3 DNA sequence: TGTGCCAGCAGCTTAACGCCGGGACAGGGTCCACCTGAGCAGTTCTTC. This codes for CASSLTPGQGPPEQFF.

The chain links TRBV30 to TRBJ1-5; a possible D gene is TRBD1 (5 bases). CDR3 size: 13 residues. Trimming removed 1 base from V and 9 bases from J, with 13 bases in between. Germline CDR1 reads GTSNPN; CDR2 reads SVGIG (reference sequence). CDR3 in amino acids: CAWSGGTGAPQHF. The CDR3 DNA reads as TGTGCCTGGAGTGGAGGGACTGGGGCGCCCCAGCATTTT.

V gene TRBV6-5 combines with J gene TRBJ1-3; D is undetermined. This CDR3 region has 14 residues. The germline V and J ends were trimmed by 8 bases and 3 bases, with 14 bases remaining between them. CDR1 and CDR2 from the germline V gene are MNHEY and SVGAGI. CDR3 in amino acids: CASPACDFGNTIYF. The CDR3 DNA is TGTGCCAGCCCCGCGTGCGATTTTGGAAACACCATATATTTT.

The gene calls are TRBV6-6 and TRBJ1-3; D might be TRBD1 (6 bases). Germline V gene lookup returns CDR1 MNHNY and CDR2 SVGAGI (reference sequence). Trimming left V 6 bases short and J 0 bases short, with 12 bases between. The CDR3 runs 15 residues. CDR3: CASSRTASSGNTIYF. CDR3 nucleotide sequence: TGTGCCAGCAGCCGGACAGCGAGCTCTGGAAACACCATATATTTT.

The rearrangement links TRBV10-2 to TRBJ1-1, with a weak D call TRBD1 (5 bases). Germline CDR1 is WSHSY and CDR2 is SAAADI. V shed 3 bases and J shed 0 bases, with 8 bases lying between them. The CDR3 has 14 amino acids. DNA for the CDR3: TGCGCCAGCAGTGATTGGGGGGTGAACACTGAAGCTTTCTTT. Residues: CASSDWGVNTEAFF.

This clone was picked up a small number of times. V usage is TRBV11-1 and J usage is TRBJ2-3, with D unclear. The CDR3 has 18 amino acids. The V and J ends lost 5 bases and 2 bases respectively, with 23 bases between them. Germline values: CDR1 SGHAT, CDR2 FQDESV (reference sequence). Written as DNA, the CDR3 is TGTGCCAGCAGCCTCCATAAGGGTCTGGGTCGGGTCACAGATACGCAGTATTTT. Translating gives CASSLHKGLGRVTDTQYF.

This chain uses TRBV27 with TRBJ2-1; TRBD2 agrees at 9 bases. J gave up 3 bases and V 2 bases, and 2 bases lay outside the gene matches. The CDR3 loop spans 15 amino acids. Germline V gives CDR1 MNHEY, CDR2 SMNVEV (reference sequence). Here the CDR3 reads CASSLSGRNYNEQFF. The CDR3 coding sequence is TGTGCCAGCAGTTTAAGCGGGAGGAACTACAATGAGCAGTTCTTC.

This rearrangement joins TRBV28 to TRBJ2-7, with 8 bases lining up with TRBD1. CDR1 is MDHEN and CDR2 is SYDVKM in the germline V gene. J lost 3 bases, V lost 5 bases, and 12 bases had no gene match. This CDR3 is built from 16 residues. DNA of the CDR3: TGTGCCAGCAGTCCAAGAAGGGACAGGTCGGGCTACGAGCAGTACTTC. Amino acids: CASSPRRDRSGYEQYF.

This clone was seen a single time. This chain joins TRBV29-1 and TRBJ2-5, with 10 bases lining up with TRBD1. The DNA end is a closer match to TRBJ2-7, so the J assignment may be wrong. Looked up from germline, CDR1 is SQVTM and CDR2 is ANQGSEA. The CDR3 spans 15 residues. The CDR3 sequence: CSVEFPGQGDHEQYF. As DNA, the CDR3 is TGCAGCGTTGAATTTCCTGGACAGGGGGACCACGAGCAGTACTTC.

The rearrangement uses TRBV2 and TRBJ2-7; 9 bases match TRBD1. V gave up 5 bases and J gave up 1 base; unmatched junction bases: 3. CDR1 is SNHLY and CDR2 is FYNNEI in the germline V gene. The CDR3 has 14 residues. The CDR3 DNA sequence: TGTGCCAGCAGTATCGGGACAGGGTCCTACGAGCAGTACTTC. It specifies CASSIGTGSYEQYF.

This chain connects TRBV7-2 to TRBJ1-2; maybe TRBD1 (6 bases). V was shortened by 8 bases and J by 0 bases, with 13 bases between the two germline ends. CDR1 is SGHTA, CDR2 FQGNSA, per germline. The CDR3 extends over 14 amino acids. The CDR3 reads CASRRGGSNYGYTF. CDR3 bases: TGTGCCAGCCGGCGGGGGGGCTCTAACTATGGCTACACCTTC. The variable domain in full, with the rest retrieved from reference TRBV7-2 and TRBJ1-2, is GAGVSQSPSNKVTEKGKDVELRCDPISGHTALYWYRQSLGQGLEFLIYFQGNSAPDKSGLPSDRFSAERTGGSVSTLTIQRTQQEDSAVYLCASRRGGSNYGYTFGSGTRLTVV.

CDR3 sequence: CASSALRTSGRAKDEQFF. The CDR3 bases are TGTGCCAGCAGCGCACTACGGACTAGCGGGAGGGCCAAGGATGAGCAGTTCTTC. This sequence joins TRBV7-2 and TRBJ2-1, with 15 bases that match TRBD2. With V trimmed by 5 bases and J by 8 bases, 13 bases remained unmatched. CDR1 SGHTA and CDR2 FQGNSA come from the germline V gene. This CDR3 is built from 18 residues.

This clone appeared a few times. V is TRBV19 and J is TRBJ1-5; possibly TRBD1 for D (6 bases). Germline CDR1 and CDR2: LNHDA and SQIVND (reference sequence). The CDR3 loop spans 15 amino acids. Deletions cut 6 bases from V and 0 bases from J, with 12 bases between. The CDR3 nucleotides are TGTGCCAGTAGACCGGGACACGATAGCAATCAGCCCCAGCATTTT. It translates to CASRPGHDSNQPQHF.

In this sample, this clone turned up a few times. The chain uses TRBV27 and TRBJ1-6; perhaps TRBD1 as D (6 bases). Germline lookup yields CDR1 MNHEY and CDR2 SMNVEV (reference sequence). The CDR3 is 15 residues long. V was pared by 5 bases and J by 7 bases, with 15 bases between. The CDR3 sequence is CASSTLTGRNSPLHF. CDR3 in DNA: TGTGCCAGCAGTACGTTGACAGGTCGGAATTCACCCCTCCACTTT.